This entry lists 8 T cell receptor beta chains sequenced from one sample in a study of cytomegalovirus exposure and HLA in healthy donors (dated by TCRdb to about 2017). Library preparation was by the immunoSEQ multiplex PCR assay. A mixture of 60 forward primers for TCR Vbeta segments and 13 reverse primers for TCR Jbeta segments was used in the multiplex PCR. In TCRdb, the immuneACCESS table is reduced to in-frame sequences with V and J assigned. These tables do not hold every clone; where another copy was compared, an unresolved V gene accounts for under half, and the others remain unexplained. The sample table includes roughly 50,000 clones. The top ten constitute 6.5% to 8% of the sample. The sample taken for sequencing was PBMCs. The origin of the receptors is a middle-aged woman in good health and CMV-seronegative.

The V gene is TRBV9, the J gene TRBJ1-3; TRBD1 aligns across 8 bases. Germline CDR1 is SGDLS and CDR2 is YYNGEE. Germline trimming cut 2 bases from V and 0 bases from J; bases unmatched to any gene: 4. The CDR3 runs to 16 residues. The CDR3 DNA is TGTGCCAGCAGCGTGGAAGGACAGGGCTCTGGAAACACCATATATTTT. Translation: CASSVEGQGSGNTIYF.

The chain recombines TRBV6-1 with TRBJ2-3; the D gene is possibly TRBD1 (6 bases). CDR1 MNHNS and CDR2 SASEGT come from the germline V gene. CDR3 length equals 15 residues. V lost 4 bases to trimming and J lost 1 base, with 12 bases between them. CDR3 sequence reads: CASSALGGGTDTQYF. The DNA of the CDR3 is TGTGCCAGCAGTGCCTTAGGGGGAGGCACAGATACGCAGTATTTT.

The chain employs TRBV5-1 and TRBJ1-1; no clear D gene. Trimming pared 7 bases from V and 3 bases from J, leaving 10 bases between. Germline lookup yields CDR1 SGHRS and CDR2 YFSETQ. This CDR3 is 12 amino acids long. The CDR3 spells CASSRVDTEAFF. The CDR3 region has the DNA TGCGCCAGCTCCCGGGTAGACACTGAAGCTTTCTTT.

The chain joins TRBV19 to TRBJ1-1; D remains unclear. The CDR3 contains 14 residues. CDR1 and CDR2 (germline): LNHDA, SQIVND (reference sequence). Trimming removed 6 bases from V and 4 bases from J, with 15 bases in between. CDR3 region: CASSPGREGTEAFF. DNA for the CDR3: TGTGCCAGTAGCCCGGGTAGGGAGGGCACTGAAGCTTTCTTT.

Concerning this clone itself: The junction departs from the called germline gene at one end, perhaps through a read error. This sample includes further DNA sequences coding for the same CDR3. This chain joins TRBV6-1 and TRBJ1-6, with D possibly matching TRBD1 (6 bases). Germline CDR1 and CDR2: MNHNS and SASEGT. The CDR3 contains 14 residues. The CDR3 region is CAAQGRDSGLSLHF. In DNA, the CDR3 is TGTGCCGCCCAGGGGAGAGATTCCGGTCTCTCCCTACACTTT.

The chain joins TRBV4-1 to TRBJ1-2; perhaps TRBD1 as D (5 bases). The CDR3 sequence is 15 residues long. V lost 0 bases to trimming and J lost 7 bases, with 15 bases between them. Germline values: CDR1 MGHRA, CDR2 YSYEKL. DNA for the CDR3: TGCGCCAGCAGCCAAGAAAATTTCGTGACAGTTGGCTACACCTTC. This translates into CASSQENFVTVGYTF.

CDR3 amino acids: CASSARVGGSNQPQHF. The CDR3 DNA follows: TGTGCCAGTAGTGCCCGGGTAGGGGGAAGCAATCAGCCCCAGCATTTT. The genes are TRBV19 and TRBJ1-5; TRBD1 might be the D (6 bases). The germline V gene encodes CDR1 LNHDA and CDR2 SQIVND (reference sequence). Trimming cost V 5 bases and J 1 base, with 15 bases left between them. CDR3 size: 16 residues.

For the CDR3, the DNA is TGTGCCAGCATGAGCGGGGGAAGAACGCAGTTCTTC. Its translation is CASMSGGRTQFF. The gene calls are TRBV2 and TRBJ2-1; 8 bases align to TRBD2. The CDR3 extends over 12 amino acids. The germline CDR1 and CDR2 sequences are SNHLY and FYNNEI. The trim removed 7 bases at V and 12 bases at J, leaving 8 bases unmatched.